This TCR beta chain originates from a study of shared clonotypes between healthy human individuals (dated by TCRdb to the early 2020s). Regarding the study in general: The cohort included a few men and a couple of women between 18 and 49 years of age. To estimate repertoire size and how much clonotypes are shared between individuals, the study performed deep sequencing of blood TCR repertoires from roughly five healthy adults. Different laboratories and diverse techniques were used to prepare libraries and sequence TCR repertoires, to increase sequencing depth and limit assay-specific biases. Leukapheresis yielded between about 0.85 and 10 billion PBMCs per donor. For each donor, three plates each were used for CD4 naive and CD4 memory, two plates were used for CD8 naive, and one plate was used for CD8 memory. The full study reports these points: Higher generation probabilities were observed for clonotypes shared by all four sorted-subset donors than for non-shared clonotypes. Sharing across four donors was observed for about 5% of naive CD4, under 4% of naive CD8, about 2.5% of memory CD4, and about 0.38% of memory CD8 clonotypes. Because the study included a small number of donors, the genetic and exposure-history diversity represented was limited. Incomplete sequencing was indicated by rarefaction of sorted-subset datasets, despite the large sequencing depth. Pairwise subsampling indicated that sequencing depth was expected to affect the degree of clonotype sharing among donors. Sampling was restricted to blood, and TCR repertoires in tissue are likely to differ from TCR repertoires in blood. Naive subsets generally had larger estimated clonotype richness than memory subsets did.

A remark on this clone: Its antigen remains undetermined. Nothing much larger sits one base from this clone, and base qualities are not available.

The CDR3 holds 16 amino acids from the cysteine to the phenylalanine. Only the CDR3 portion is preserved as DNA: 48 bases, with reading frame beginning at the first base. The germline V gene (reference sequence) gives CDR1 as MNHEY and CDR2 as SMNVEV. A distance of 19 bases separates the germline ends of V and J, which lose 4 bases and 3 bases respectively. Using the deep immunoSEQ assay, multiplex PCR amplified TCR CDR3 regions from genomic DNA. Extracted genomic DNA from each cell subset was distributed evenly across all wells of several immunoSEQ 96-well plates, and each plate was treated as a replicate. For sorted subsets, each replicate PCR was loaded with 200 ng genomic DNA, equivalent to approximately 27,000 T cell genomes. Purified libraries were quantified with a Qubit 3.0 fluorometer, sized on a Bioanalyzer 2100, and re-quantified with the KAPA Library Quantification kit. Each immunoSEQ 96-well plate was sequenced on its own single-read 150-cycle Illumina NextSeq 550 flow cell. The paper's processing steps were these. Because the immunoSEQ output held only junctional sequences and lacked quality scores, the filtering could not match the filtering applied to full-length reads. Sequences were annotated with PyIR, a Python wrapper for IgBLAST v1.9, using IMGT germline references to assign V/J genes and CDR3. Reads with weak V/J assignments (E-value above 1e-6), missing CDR3, stop codons, out-of-frame junctions, or ambiguous translated residues were removed. A V3J clonotype was defined by an identical inferred V gene, J gene, and CDR3 amino acid sequence. To compute the percentage overlap between repertoires, the number of shared unique clonotypes was divided by the size of the smaller repertoire. Three approaches were used to assess repertoire richness: RTK rarefaction, the Chao1 estimator, and Recon v2.1 estimates of unobserved clonotypes. For all TCRbeta clonotypes obtained by the gDNA method from a handful of donors, generation probabilities were computed with OLGA. TCRdb took this table from immuneACCESS and kept in-frame rearrangements with V and J called. Such tables lack part of the clones; where checked against another copy, unresolved V genes explain under half of the gap, and the rest is unexplained. D and trimming come from the DNA, and the V and J calls and clone size come from that table. Across this sample there are a few hundred thousand clones, with around nine tenths seen only once. 15% to 20% of the sample belongs to the ten largest clones.

The donors were healthy, HIV-negative adults who had no recently reported acute infections or vaccinations. All donors were Caucasian adults living in Nashville, Tennessee, USA. CD8 memory samples combined magnetically selected CD45RO+ cells with CCR7-negative CD45RA+ effector memory (TemRA) cells. After blood collection by leukapheresis, PBMCs were isolated using Ficoll-Histopaque density gradient centrifugation and then cryopreserved in the vapor phase of liquid nitrogen. Analytical flow cytometry was used to check the purity and quantity of every magnetically sorted T cell population. From each sorted fraction, genomic DNA was isolated and quantified by UV absorbance on a Nanodrop 2000c.

This clonotype originated in a man between 18 and 29 years old in good health. The sample was memory CD8+ T cells sorted from blood. Reading the label with the study, this specimen's cell subset or site is: CD45RO+ cells pooled with CCR7-negative TemRA cells. The chain couples TRBV27 to TRBJ2-7, with no D gene named confidently. The DNA reads as follows: TGTGCCAGCAGTTCCGCTGGTAGGTATGGCGACTACGAGCAGTACTTC. This translates into CASSSAGRYGDYEQYF.